The 5 T cell receptor beta chains below all came from one sample that was sequenced in a study of shared clonotypes between healthy human individuals. Profiling relied on immunoSEQ multiplex PCR, and the TCRdb table lists in-frame clones only, not all of them. The sample shows hundreds of thousands of clones, about 95% of them seen only once. Naive CD8 cells were CD45RO-negative, positively selected for CCR7, excluding terminally differentiated effector memory CD45RA+ cells. Sequenced sample: naive CD8+ T cells sorted from blood. The source of these receptors is a woman aged 25-40 years in good health.

This rearrangement joins TRBV7-9 to TRBJ2-7; D possibly corresponds to TRBD1 (6 bases). This CDR3 spans 12 amino acids. Per the germline V gene, CDR1 is SEHNR and CDR2 is FQNEAQ (reference sequence). The germline V and J ends were trimmed by 6 bases and 1 base, with 7 bases remaining between them. CDR3 coding DNA: TGTGCCAGCAGGGGGGCTTCCTACGAGCAGTACTTC. This gives the protein CASRGASYEQYF.

The J gene is TRBJ2-7, the V gene TRBV7-6; 7 bases align to TRBD1. The V segment lost 4 bases and the J segment 3 bases; nucleotides outside the gene matches: 6. The CDR3 is made up of 14 amino acids. Per germline, CDR1 SGHVS and CDR2 FNYEAQ. The CDR3 protein is CASSSPGQHYEQYF. CDR3 nucleotides: TGTGCCAGCAGCTCCCCGGGACAGCACTACGAGCAGTACTTC.

The chain uses TRBV6-5 and TRBJ2-7, with D uncertain. Germline loops: CDR1 MNHEY, CDR2 SVGAGI. There are 14 residues in the CDR3. With 5 bases removed from V and 2 bases from J, the gap between germline ends came to 13 bases. The CDR3 region is CASSPMGNPYEQYF. The CDR3 nucleotides are TGTGCCAGCAGTCCAATGGGGAATCCCTACGAGCAGTACTTC.

The rearrangement links TRBV2 to TRBJ1-4; TRBD1 agrees at 7 bases. Germline V gives CDR1 SNHLY, CDR2 FYNNEI. This CDR3 contains 13 residues. Trimming took 7 bases from V and 4 from J; bases not matched to a gene: 3. Here the CDR3 DNA reads TGTGCCAGCAAGGGGGCCGTTAATGAAAAACTGTTTTTT. Its translation is CASKGAVNEKLFF.

The chain has TRBV5-6 and TRBJ2-5; D might be TRBD1 (6 bases). The J call may be wrong; the DNA end is better matched by TRBJ2-7. This CDR3 has 13 residues. Germline V gene lookup returns CDR1 SGHDT and CDR2 YYEEEE. CDR3 sequence: CASSPGHSYEQYF. The CDR3 DNA reads TGTGCCAGCAGTCCGGGACACAGCTACGAGCAGTACTTC.